This passage covers 14 T cell receptor beta chains from one sample sequenced in a study of siplizumab effects on memory and regulatory T cells. Using immunoSEQ multiplex PCR, the repertoire was profiled, and TCRdb retains in-frame clones only, with some absent. Of about 100,000 clones listed, about 90% are singletons. Material: non-Treg CD4+ T cells sorted from blood. Receptors were obtained from a human donor in good health.

J is TRBJ2-2 and V is TRBV6-1; D is uncertain. Per the germline V gene, CDR1 is MNHNS and CDR2 is SASEGT. This CDR3 contains 12 residues. V lost 0 bases, J lost 8 bases, and 4 bases lay in between. The chain's CDR3 is CASSEATGELFF. The CDR3 DNA sequence: TGTGCCAGCAGTGAAGCCACAGGGGAGCTGTTTTTT.

The chain links TRBV21-1 to TRBJ1-2. TRBV21-1 is tagged as a pseudogene. This CDR3 contains 14 residues. The CDR3 DNA follows: TGTGCCAGCAGCCCGCGACTCAGGATCTATGGCTACACCTTC. Translation: CASSPRLRIYGYTF.

The chain employs TRBV5-1 and TRBJ2-7; 8 nucleotides match TRBD2. V was clipped by 4 bases and J by 5 bases; unmatched bases: 11. Germline lookup yields CDR1 SGHRS and CDR2 YFSETQ. The CDR3 sequence is 15 residues long. The CDR3 loop is CASSLGSGMANEQYF. The CDR3 DNA reads as TGCGCCAGCAGCCTGGGTAGCGGGATGGCTAACGAGCAGTACTTC.

The chain carries TRBV19 and TRBJ1-2, with 8 bases fitting TRBD1. Germline-derived CDR1 and CDR2 are LNHDA and SQIVND (reference sequence). The CDR3 sequence is 14 residues long. The J segment lost 2 bases and the V segment lost 7 bases, leaving 6 bases of the junction unmatched. CDR3 loop: CASNDRGLNYGYTF. Written as DNA, the CDR3 is TGTGCCAGTAACGACAGGGGTCTGAACTATGGCTACACCTTC.

J is TRBJ1-2 and V is TRBV14; D possibly corresponds to TRBD1 (5 bases). The CDR3 sequence is 16 residues long. The germline V and J ends were trimmed by 1 base and 2 bases, with 14 bases remaining between them. Germline CDR1 SGHDN, CDR2 FVKESK. DNA of the CDR3: TGTGCCAGCAGCCAAGCACCGAAGGGGCCCAACTATGGCTACACCTTC. It yields the protein CASSQAPKGPNYGYTF.

The chain employs TRBV10-1 and TRBJ2-3; no definite D call. CDR1 WNHNN and CDR2 SYGVQD come from the germline V gene (reference sequence). The CDR3 is 12 amino acids. Trimming took 3 bases from V and 1 from J, leaving 2 bases between them. The CDR3 loop reads CASSDRTDTQYF. CDR3 DNA: TGCGCCAGCAGTGACCGCACAGATACGCAGTATTTT.

The V call is TRBV9, the J call TRBJ1-2; 12 bases agree with TRBD1. CDR1 is SGDLS and CDR2 is YYNGEE in the germline V gene. V trimming: 4 bases; J trimming: 2 bases; junction bases outside the gene matches: 6. The CDR3 is 16 residues long. The CDR3 here is CASSQLGQGANYGYTF. The CDR3 DNA sequence: TGTGCCAGCAGCCAGCTGGGACAGGGGGCGAACTATGGCTACACCTTC.

The chain uses TRBV7-2 and TRBJ2-7; 9 bases match TRBD2. V was pared by 0 bases and J by 4 bases, with 4 bases of the junction left unmatched. The CDR3 is 15 residues long. The V gene's germline CDR1 is SGHTA and CDR2 FQGNSA. The CDR3 DNA is TGTGCCAGCAGCTTAGCTAGCGGGAGTCCATACGAGCAGTACTTC. Its translation is CASSLASGSPYEQYF.

V usage is TRBV5-1 and J usage is TRBJ2-3; 11 bases align to TRBD1. The CDR3 has 17 residues. V lost 0 bases, J lost 6 bases, and 9 bases stayed unmatched. Germline V gene sequence: CDR1 SGHRS, CDR2 YFSETQ. CDR3 coding DNA: TGCGCCAGCAGCTTGGTGGTTAGGACAGGGGGCGCGGATACGCAGTATTTT. This encodes CASSLVVRTGGADTQYF. The full variable domain, with the rest looked up from reference TRBV5-1 and TRBJ2-3, is KAGVTQTPRYLIKTRGQQVTLSCSPISGHRSVSWYQQTPGQGLQFLFEYFSETQRNKGNFPGRFSGRQFSNSRSEMNVSTLELGDSALYLCASSLVVRTGGADTQYFGPGTRLTVL.

This chain links TRBV6-5 with TRBJ1-1; D is uncertain. Trimming took 2 bases from V and 1 from J, leaving 8 bases between them. The CDR3 spans 14 residues. The germline gives CDR1 MNHEY, CDR2 SVGAGI. Here the CDR3 DNA reads TGTGCCAGCAGTTACGGAGGGAAGAACACTGAAGCTTTCTTT. Its translation: CASSYGGKNTEAFF.

This chain connects TRBV6-1 to TRBJ2-7; 9 positions match TRBD1. Trimming took 8 bases from V and 6 from J; bases not matched to a gene: 8. This CDR3 contains 13 residues. Per germline, CDR1 MNHNS and CDR2 SASEGT. CDR3 amino acids: CASGDRAPLEQYF. DNA for the CDR3: TGTGCCAGCGGGGACAGGGCTCCCCTCGAGCAGTACTTC.

This clone was recorded only once. The chain couples TRBV9 to TRBJ2-3, with D perhaps matching TRBD2 (5 bases). Trimming removed 4 bases at V and 0 bases at J, with 18 bases between. Germline assignment: CDR1 SGDLS and CDR2 YYNGEE. The CDR3 consists of 17 residues. In DNA, the CDR3 is TGTGCCAGCAGCAGCCATGAAATCAGCGGAAGCACAGATACGCAGTATTTT. Translated, it gives CASSSHEISGSTDTQYF.

The chain couples TRBV5-6 to TRBJ2-2, with D hard to call. Trimming removed 1 base at V and 8 bases at J, with 18 bases between. Germline CDR1 is SGHDT and CDR2 is YYEEEE. The CDR3 is made up of 16 amino acids. The CDR3 bases are TGTGCCAGCAGCTTGTCTGGCGGCAATCACCCAGGGGAGCTGTTTTTT. This gives the protein CASSLSGGNHPGELFF.

The chain joins TRBV12-5 to TRBJ1-5; 8 positions agree with TRBD1. Trimming cost V 5 bases and J 1 base; bases outside gene matches: 4. The CDR3 has 15 residues. Germline V gene lookup returns CDR1 LGHNT and CDR2 FRNRAP. The CDR3 region is CASGPGQGSNQPQHF. As DNA, the CDR3 is TGTGCTAGTGGTCCCGGACAGGGCAGCAATCAGCCCCAGCATTTT.